The next 9 T cell receptor beta chains were all read from a single sample in a study of CXCR3-negative and CXCR3-positive naive CD8 T cells. The authors made the TRB cDNA libraries by 5' RACE using UMI labels. No DNA is given; TCRdb re-called the 5' RACE reads and lists each CDR3 protein once. Its table records tens of thousands of distinct CDR3 sequences. The sequenced sample consisted of memory CD8+ T cells from blood. These receptors were obtained from a human donor in good health. Some clones in this sample may be carry-over from other donors' samples.

This chain connects TRBV20-1 to TRBJ2-3; TCRdb's assignment of TRBD2 cannot be checked, as there is no DNA. CDR1 is DFQATT and CDR2 is SNEGSKA in the germline V gene (reference sequence). The CDR3 contains 14 residues. CDR3 loop: CSASVRGGRDTQYF.

The chain recombines TRBV4-2 with TRBJ1-1. Germline assignment: CDR1 LGHNA and CDR2 YNFKEQ. The CDR3 consists of 15 residues. The CDR3 spells CDSSQDLGGSTEAFF.

The chain joins TRBV6-6 to TRBJ1-1; TCRdb's D gene call, TRBD1, goes unchecked for lack of DNA. This CDR3 contains 14 residues. Looked up from germline, CDR1 is MNHNY and CDR2 is SVGAGI (reference sequence). CDR3 region: CASSWTVMNTEAFF.

This chain links TRBV29-1 with TRBJ1-2; TCRdb's D gene call, TRBD1, goes unchecked for lack of DNA. Germline CDR1 and CDR2: SQVTM and ANQGSEA. There are 13 residues in the CDR3. The CDR3 spells CSSLLEGGDGYTF.

The V call is TRBV28, the J call TRBJ2-7; TCRdb's D gene call, TRBD1, goes unchecked for lack of DNA. The CDR3 loop spans 13 amino acids. CDR1 and CDR2 from the germline V gene are MDHEN and SYDVKM. The CDR3 loop is CASRLPGGGEQYF.

The chain is built from TRBV7-9 and TRBJ2-7; TCRdb lists TRBD1, though no DNA is available to test this call. CDR3 size: 13 residues. Germline assignment: CDR1 SEHNR and CDR2 FQNEAQ (reference sequence). This chain's CDR3 is CASSQAGVGEQYF.

V is TRBV7-9 and J is TRBJ1-1. Germline V gene sequence: CDR1 SEHNR, CDR2 FQNEAQ (reference sequence). CDR3 size: 13 residues. The CDR3 sequence: CASSLADYTEAFF.

The rearrangement joins TRBV3-1 to TRBJ2-1; TCRdb picks TRBD1, but there is no DNA to check that call. Germline V lookup: CDR1 LGHDT, CDR2 YNNKEL (reference sequence). The CDR3 is made up of 13 amino acids. CDR3 region: CASTSPDPGEQFF.

The CDR3: CSVVDPGPYGYTF. This chain joins TRBV29-1 and TRBJ1-2. The CDR3 runs to 13 residues. Germline CDR1 reads SQVTM; CDR2 reads ANQGSEA. Filled out from reference TRBV29-1 and TRBJ1-2, the complete variable domain reads SAVISQKPSRDICQRGTSLTIQCQVDSQVTMMFWYRQQPGQSLTLIATANQGSEATYESGFVIDKFPISRPNLTFSTLTVSNMSPEDSSIYLCSVVDPGPYGYTFGSGTRLTVV.